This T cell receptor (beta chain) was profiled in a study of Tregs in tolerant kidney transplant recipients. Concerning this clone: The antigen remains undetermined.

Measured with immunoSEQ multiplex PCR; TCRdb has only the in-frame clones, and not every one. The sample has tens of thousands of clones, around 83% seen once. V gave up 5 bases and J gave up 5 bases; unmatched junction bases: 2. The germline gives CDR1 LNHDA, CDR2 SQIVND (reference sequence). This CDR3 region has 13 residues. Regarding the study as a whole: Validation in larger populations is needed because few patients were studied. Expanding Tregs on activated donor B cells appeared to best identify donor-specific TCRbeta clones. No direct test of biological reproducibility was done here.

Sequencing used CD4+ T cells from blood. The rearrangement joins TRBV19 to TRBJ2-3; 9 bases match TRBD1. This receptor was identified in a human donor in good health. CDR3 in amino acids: CASSRQGGDTQYF. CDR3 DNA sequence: TGTGCCAGTAGTCGACAGGGGGGAGATACGCAGTATTTT.